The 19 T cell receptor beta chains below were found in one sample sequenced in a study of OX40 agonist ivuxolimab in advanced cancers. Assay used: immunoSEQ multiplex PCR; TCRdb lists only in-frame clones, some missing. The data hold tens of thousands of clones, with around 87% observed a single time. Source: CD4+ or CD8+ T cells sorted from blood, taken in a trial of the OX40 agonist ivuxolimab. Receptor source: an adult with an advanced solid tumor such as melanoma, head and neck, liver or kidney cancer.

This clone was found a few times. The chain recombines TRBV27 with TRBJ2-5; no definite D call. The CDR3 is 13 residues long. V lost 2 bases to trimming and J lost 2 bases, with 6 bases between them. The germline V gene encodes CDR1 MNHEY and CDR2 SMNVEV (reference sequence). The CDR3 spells CASSLNEQETQYF. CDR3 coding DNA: TGTGCCAGCAGTTTAAACGAGCAAGAGACCCAGTACTTC.

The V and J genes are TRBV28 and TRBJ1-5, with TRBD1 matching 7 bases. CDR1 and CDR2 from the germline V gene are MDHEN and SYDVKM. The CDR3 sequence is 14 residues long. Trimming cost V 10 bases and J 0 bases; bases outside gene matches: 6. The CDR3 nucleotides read TGTGCCATCATGACAGGGACTAGCAATCAGCCCCAGCATTTT. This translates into CAIMTGTSNQPQHF.

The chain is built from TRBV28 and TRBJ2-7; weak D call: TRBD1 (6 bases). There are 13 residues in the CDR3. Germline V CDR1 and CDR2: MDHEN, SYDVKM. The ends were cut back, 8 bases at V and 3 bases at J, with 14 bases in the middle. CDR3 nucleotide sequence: TGTGCCAGCCTACGACAGGAAAACTACGAGCAGTACTTC. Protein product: CASLRQENYEQYF.

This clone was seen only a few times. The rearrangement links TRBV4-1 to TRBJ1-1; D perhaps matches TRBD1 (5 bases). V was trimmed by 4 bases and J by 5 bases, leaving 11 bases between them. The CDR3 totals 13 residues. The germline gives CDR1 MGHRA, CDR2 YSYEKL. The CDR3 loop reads CASSPLGLTEAFF. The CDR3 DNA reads TGCGCCAGCAGCCCCCTGGGGCTGACTGAAGCTTTCTTT.

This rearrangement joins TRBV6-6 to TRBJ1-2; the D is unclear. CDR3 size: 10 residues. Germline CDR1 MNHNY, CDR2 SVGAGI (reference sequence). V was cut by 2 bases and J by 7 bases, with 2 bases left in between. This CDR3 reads CASSYGGYTF. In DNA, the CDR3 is TGTGCCAGCAGTTACGGTGGCTACACCTTC.

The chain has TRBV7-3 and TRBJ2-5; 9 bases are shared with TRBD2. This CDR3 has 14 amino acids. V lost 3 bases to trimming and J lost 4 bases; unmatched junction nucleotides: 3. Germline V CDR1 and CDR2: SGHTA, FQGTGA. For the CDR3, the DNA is TGTGCCAGCAGCTTTAGCGGGAGAGGAGAGACCCAGTACTTC. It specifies CASSFSGRGETQYF.

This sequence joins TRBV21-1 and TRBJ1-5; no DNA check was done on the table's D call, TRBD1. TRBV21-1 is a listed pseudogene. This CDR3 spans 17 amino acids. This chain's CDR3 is CASSKGPWTGSNQPQHF. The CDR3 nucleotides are TGTGCCAGCAGCAAAGGGCCGTGGACAGGGAGCAATCAGCCCCAGCATTTT.

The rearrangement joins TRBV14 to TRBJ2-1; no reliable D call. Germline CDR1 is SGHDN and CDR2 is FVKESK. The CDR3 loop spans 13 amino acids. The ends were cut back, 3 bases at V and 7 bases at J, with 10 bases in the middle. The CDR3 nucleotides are TGTGCCAGCAGCCAGAATAGGTGGAATGAGCAGTTCTTC. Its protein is CASSQNRWNEQFF.

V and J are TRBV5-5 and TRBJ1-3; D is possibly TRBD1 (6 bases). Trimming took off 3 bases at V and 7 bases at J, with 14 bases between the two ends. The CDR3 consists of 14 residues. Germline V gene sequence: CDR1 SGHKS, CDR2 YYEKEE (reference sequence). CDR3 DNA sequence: TGTGCCAGCAGCTCCGGGGGCCAGGGGAACACCATATATTTT. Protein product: CASSSGGQGNTIYF.

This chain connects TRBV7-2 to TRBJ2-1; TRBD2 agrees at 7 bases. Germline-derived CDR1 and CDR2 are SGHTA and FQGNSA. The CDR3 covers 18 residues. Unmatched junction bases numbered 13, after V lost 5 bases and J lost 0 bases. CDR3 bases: TGTGCCAGCAGCGACGGGAGGACCGTGGGATCCTCCTACAATGAGCAGTTCTTC. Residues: CASSDGRTVGSSYNEQFF.

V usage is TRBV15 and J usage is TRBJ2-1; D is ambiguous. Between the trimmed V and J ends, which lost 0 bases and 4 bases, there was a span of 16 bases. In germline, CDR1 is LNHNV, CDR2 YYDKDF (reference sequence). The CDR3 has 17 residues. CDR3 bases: TGTGCCACCAGCAGAGAAGGACGCACCGACTTTTACAATGAGCAGTTCTTC. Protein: CATSREGRTDFYNEQFF. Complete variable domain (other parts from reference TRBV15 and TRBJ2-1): DAMVIQNPRYQVTQFGKPVTLSCSQTLNHNVMYWYQQKSSQAPKLLFHYYDKDFNNEADTPDNFQSRRPNTSFCFLDIRSPGLGDTAMYLCATSREGRTDFYNEQFFGPGTRLTVL.

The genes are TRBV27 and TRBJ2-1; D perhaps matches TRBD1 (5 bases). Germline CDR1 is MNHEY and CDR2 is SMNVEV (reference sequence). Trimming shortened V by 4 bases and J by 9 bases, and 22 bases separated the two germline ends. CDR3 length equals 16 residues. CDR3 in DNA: TGTGCCAGCAGTTATTTAAGGGGCCCCTGGCAGGGTGAGCAGTTCTTC. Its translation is CASSYLRGPWQGEQFF.

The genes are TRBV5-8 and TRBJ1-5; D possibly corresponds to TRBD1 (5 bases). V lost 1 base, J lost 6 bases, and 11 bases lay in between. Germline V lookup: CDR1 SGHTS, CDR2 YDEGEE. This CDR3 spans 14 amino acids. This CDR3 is CASSLRGAGQPQHF. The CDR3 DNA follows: TGTGCCAGCAGCTTGCGTGGGGCAGGTCAGCCCCAGCATTTT.

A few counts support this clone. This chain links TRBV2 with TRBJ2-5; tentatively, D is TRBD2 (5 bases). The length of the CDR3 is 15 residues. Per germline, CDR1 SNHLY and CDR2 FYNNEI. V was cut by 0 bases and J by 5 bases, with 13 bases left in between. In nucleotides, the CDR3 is TGTGCCAGCAGTGAAGCTGAGAGGGCGGGCGAGACCCAGTACTTC. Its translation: CASSEAERAGETQYF.

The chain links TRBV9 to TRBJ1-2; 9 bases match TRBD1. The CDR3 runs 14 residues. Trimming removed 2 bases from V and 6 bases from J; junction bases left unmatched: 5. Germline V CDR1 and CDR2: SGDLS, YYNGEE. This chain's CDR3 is CASSVDRGKNGYTF. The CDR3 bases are TGTGCCAGCAGCGTGGACAGGGGTAAGAATGGCTACACCTTC.

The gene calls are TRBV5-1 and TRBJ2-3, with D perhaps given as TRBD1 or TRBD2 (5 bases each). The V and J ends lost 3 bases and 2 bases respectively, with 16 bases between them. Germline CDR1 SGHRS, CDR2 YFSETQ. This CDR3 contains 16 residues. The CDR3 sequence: CASSWGTANPTDTQYF. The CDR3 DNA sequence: TGCGCCAGCAGCTGGGGGACGGCCAATCCCACAGATACGCAGTATTTT. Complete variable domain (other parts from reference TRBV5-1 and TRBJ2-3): KAGVTQTPRYLIKTRGQQVTLSCSPISGHRSVSWYQQTPGQGLQFLFEYFSETQRNKGNFPGRFSGRQFSNSRSEMNVSTLELGDSALYLCASSWGTANPTDTQYFGPGTRLTVL.

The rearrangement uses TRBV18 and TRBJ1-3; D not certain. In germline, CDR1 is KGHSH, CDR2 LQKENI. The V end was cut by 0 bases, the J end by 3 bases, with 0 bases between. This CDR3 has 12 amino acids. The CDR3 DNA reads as TGTGCCAGCTCACCACCTGGAAACACCATATATTTT. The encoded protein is CASSPPGNTIYF.

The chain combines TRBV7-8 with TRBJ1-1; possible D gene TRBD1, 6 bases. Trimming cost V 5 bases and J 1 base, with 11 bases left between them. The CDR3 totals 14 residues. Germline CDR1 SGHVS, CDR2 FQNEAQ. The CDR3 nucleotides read TGTGCCAGCAGCACCACAGGGAGGAACACTGAAGCTTTCTTT. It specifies CASSTTGRNTEAFF.

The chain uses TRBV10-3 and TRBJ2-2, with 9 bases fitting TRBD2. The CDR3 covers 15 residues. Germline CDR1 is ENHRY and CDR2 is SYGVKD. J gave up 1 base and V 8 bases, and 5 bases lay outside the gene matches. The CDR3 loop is CAIRASGMNTGELFF. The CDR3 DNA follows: TGTGCCATCCGGGCTAGCGGGATGAACACCGGGGAGCTGTTTTTT.